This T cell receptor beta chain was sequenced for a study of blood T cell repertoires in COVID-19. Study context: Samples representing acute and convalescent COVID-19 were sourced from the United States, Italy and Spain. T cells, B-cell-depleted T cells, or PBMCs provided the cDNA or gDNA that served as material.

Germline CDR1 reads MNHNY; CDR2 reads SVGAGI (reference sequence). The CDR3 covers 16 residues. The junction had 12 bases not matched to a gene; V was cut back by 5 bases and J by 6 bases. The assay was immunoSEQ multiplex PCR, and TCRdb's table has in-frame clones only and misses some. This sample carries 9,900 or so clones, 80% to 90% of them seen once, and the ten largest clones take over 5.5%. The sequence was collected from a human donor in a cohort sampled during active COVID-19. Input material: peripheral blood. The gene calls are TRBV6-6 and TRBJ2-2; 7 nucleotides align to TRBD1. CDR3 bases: TGTGCCAGCAGTCCCCTCGGGCAGGGGGACGCCGGGGAGCTGTTTTTT. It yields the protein CASSPLGQGDAGELFF.